The clone carrying this T cell receptor beta chain was found many times. Its target is not known. This CDR3 region has 12 residues. In germline, CDR1 is MNHNY, CDR2 SVGAGI (reference sequence). V shed 5 bases and J shed 3 bases, with 7 bases lying between them. These data are taken from a study of T cells after yellow fever vaccination. In the study overall: In the case of low-cell-number fractions, SMART-Seq v4 Ultra Low Input was used for preparation.

Whole-study findings and limits: Researchers noted that a small share of clonotypes showed up in both CD4 and CD8 compartments. Weaker in magnitude, the secondary response showed a faster peak on day 5 versus 15.

Generation of TCR cDNA used 5'RACE template switching (which added a universal primer site and UMIs). TCRdb passed the 5' RACE reads through MiXCR, listing each CDR3 protein once. The sample holds more than 95,000 distinct CDR3 sequences, roughly 6.8% seen once. The receptor was isolated from a man aged 18 to 29 who received the YFV17D yellow fever vaccine. The chain employs TRBV6-6 and TRBJ1-1; D gene unclear. Sequenced here: CD4+ T cells sorted from PBMCs, sampled more than 40 days after the first yellow fever vaccination. The chain's CDR3 is CASSQAYTEAFF. The DNA of the CDR3 is TGTGCCAGCAGTCAGGCTTACACTGAAGCTTTCTTT.